This TCR beta chain was sequenced in a study of memory CD4+ T cells and cytomegalovirus serostatus. The ends were cut back, 3 bases at V and 3 bases at J, with 3 bases in the middle. The CDR3 is 13 amino acids. The germline V gene has CDR1 SNHLY and CDR2 FYNNEI. Study outcomes and limitations: Suggested: most of the CMV-linked TCR signature lies in CD4+ memory cells. Each of around 69 CMV-associated TCRbeta sequences occurred in one to five individuals.

This table comes from immunoSEQ multiplex PCR, and its TCRdb copy is limited to in-frame clones, with some not included. The table lists tens of thousands of clones, about 78% of them singletons. The sort gate was single viable CD3+CD4+CD8-CD45RO+ cells for memory CD4+ T cells. CMV serostatus came from serum IgG against pp150, pp28, p38, p52. Remarks on this clone: Its antigen remains unidentified.

The sequenced sample was memory CD4+ T cells from blood. The V call is TRBV2, the J call TRBJ2-6, with no clear D. The receptor's source is an adult in good health and CMV-seronegative. The DNA of the CDR3 is TGTGCCAGCAGTGAGTTTGGGGCCAACGTCCTGACTTTC. It specifies CASSEFGANVLTF. Full variable domain (outside the CDR3, taken from reference TRBV2 and TRBJ2-6): EPEVTQTPSHQVTQMGQEVILRCVPISNHLYFYWYRQILGQKVEFLVSFYNNEISEKSEIFDDQFSVERPDGSNFTLKIRSTKLEDSAMYFCASSEFGANVLTFGAGSRLTVL.